This TCR beta chain was documented in a study of cytomegalovirus exposure and HLA in healthy donors (dated by TCRdb to about 2017). Background for the entire study: In an earlier analysis of 587 of the donors, around 290 Gb of sequence data and some 120 million unique TCR beta sequences from roughly 180 million T cells were reported. About 300 gigabases of sequencing data and approximately 91 million unique TCR sequences made up an early release that covered nearly 650 HLA-typed donors. The later analysis used no new phenotypic data to find candidate immune exposures, relying instead on TCR beta sequences and their occurrence across donors. A later analysis re-analyzed previously published TCR beta repertoires from roughly 600 donors and added high-resolution HLA genotyping to study TCR occurrence patterns. The T cell repertoires of several hundred subjects were profiled by immunosequencing and related to cytomegalovirus serostatus. Class I and class II HLA loci were covered by the typing at four-digit resolution. The number of donors typed differed by locus, with about 629-640 for A, B, C, DRB1 and DQB1, around 520 for DQA1, about 610 for DPA1, and approximately 470 for DPB1. A few DR-DQ haplotypes were handled as single units for association and clustering because linkage in the cohort was strong. To decide whether each TCR beta V gene segment behaved as functional or pseudogenic, an earlier analysis of some 580 of the donors relied on high-throughput TCR beta sequencing. Donor age, sex, ethnicity and CMV serostatus were compiled together with the repertoire data. All discovery cohort repertoires had been generated on a single sequencing platform. To predict cytomegalovirus infection status, the study brought together high-throughput TCR immunosequencing, statistical association of individual TCRs with disease status, and machine learning. The aim of the study was to test whether cataloging public T cell receptors could identify signatures of past pathogen exposure. In a later genetic analysis, genome-wide SNP genotypes for about 55% of the roughly 670 donors were used, and that subset was treated as a discovery cohort. A separate validation cohort of 100 to 150 different subjects was used in addition to the approximately 700-subject first cohort. Among a few hundred genotyped donors of the cohort, an average of around 240,000 unique TCR beta nucleotide sequences were sequenced per donor, about a sixth of them non-productive. The genetic ancestry cluster associated with self-reported Caucasian donors included 80% to 90% of the roughly 390 genotyped donors.

Study-wide conclusions, independent of this receptor: A few of the identified cytomegalovirus-associated TCR beta chains were confirmed in vitro to be specific for cytomegalovirus antigens. Cytomegalovirus status was reported to be diagnosed by the classifier with high specificity and sensitivity in both the original and validation cohorts. A further reported finding was that TCR beta sequences accurately predicted the HLA-A and HLA-B alleles for most subjects in the first cohort. Because counts were too low, seventeen rarely observed V segments, including chromosome 9 orphons, were excluded from the earlier analysis of around 590 of the donors. The 87-base-pair reads could not distinguish some IMGT-functional V segments, including TRBV6-2 and TRBV6-3, so those segments were excluded. A later genetic analysis associated a missense DCLRE1C variant with V-gene and J-gene trimming of TCR beta chains, and an independent cohort replicated the association. According to a later analysis, parvovirus B19, influenza, CMV and Epstein-Barr virus appeared linked to several top co-occurrence clusters. According to the authors, the approach could potentially be generalized to other disease states and immunological phenotypes. Broadly in line with IMGT annotations, most TCR beta V segments showed up in productive rearrangements about 90% or about 30% of the time in an earlier analysis of about 500 of the donors. The sequencing pipeline was judged likely to have produced a cluster of highly shared sequence variants as a technical artifact. The study gave a list of under 200 TCR beta chains associated with cytomegalovirus. CMV serostatus was the only immune exposure information available for the cohort. In a later analysis, most CMV-associated TCR beta chains were found to appear HLA-restricted, with HLA associations seemingly driven largely by CMV exposure. In a later analysis, TCR association rates were found to vary across HLA loci, with the most associated TCRs seen for DRB1 alleles and the fewest for HLA-C alleles. A later analysis associated 17,000 or so TCR beta sequences with specific HLA alleles at a false discovery rate of 0.05. According to a later genetic analysis, donors in an Asian-associated ancestry cluster had fewer N-insertions in productive TCRs than the roughly 700-donor mean. Most TCR sequences were seen in very few donors, while some public TCRs were found in many individuals. Linkage disequilibrium might explain the correlated functional status among segregating V segments, but an unknown experimental factor could not be ruled out. Compared with equally common non-associated chains, HLA-associated TCR beta chains in a later analysis were more clonally expanded and had lower generation probabilities. When HLA alleles, especially DR and DQ, strongly co-occurred, TCR associations were difficult to assign to individual alleles. The presence/absence analyses assumed that sequencing depth was roughly uniform across donors, and that assumption may not be true. Only TCR beta chains were sequenced in this cohort, and the absence of alpha or paired-chain data limited detectable features. Because HLA typing was missing for some donors at each locus, association tests included only the typed subset.

The cohort consisted of approximately 670 healthy bone marrow donors. At the time of sampling, all cohort members were nominally healthy, though unrecorded immune exposures were likely present. The donor was CMV seronegative and was included in the group of several hundred seronegative cohort members. Every donor gave a peripheral blood sample, and the peripheral blood mononuclear cells from that sample were used for TCR beta sequencing. Genomic DNA was extracted from the blood cell samples with the Qiagen DNeasy Blood Extraction Kit. Library preparation was by the immunoSEQ multiplex PCR assay. For the multiplex PCR, a mixture combining 60 forward primers for TCR Vbeta segments and 13 reverse primers for TCR Jbeta segments was used. The CDR3 region of rearranged TCR beta genes was amplified from genomic DNA with a multiplex PCR assay. The Illumina HiSeq System was used to sequence the amplified TCR beta libraries as 87-base-pair reads. The authors processed their data as follows. In a later analysis, 77 million or so unique TCR beta chains were counted across the 650 to 700 repertoires, and around 11 million of these chains were shared by at least two donors. To remove PCR and sequencing errors, raw reads were error-corrected and collapsed into unique sequences using a nearest-neighbor algorithm that merged closely related sequences. To assign V, D and J gene segments, CDR3 sequences were aligned to IMGT reference sequences. For a sequence to be retained, a match of at least six nucleotides was required to both a V gene segment and a J gene segment. Rearrangements were called productive when the CDR3 lacked stop codons and stayed in frame with V and J; all others were non-productive. Following IMGT convention, CDR3 was defined as the stretch from the second conserved V-encoded cysteine to the conserved J-encoded phenylalanine. The earlier analysis of fewer than 750 of the donors excluded sequences that lacked an unambiguous match to a single V gene segment. An earlier analysis of 587 of the donors called V segments functional above 56.7% productive rearrangements and segregating when the between-donor standard deviation exceeded 5%. A statistical classification framework was built to diagnose cytomegalovirus status from the catalog of TCR beta chain sequences. In a later analysis, TCR nucleotide sequences were compared against IMGT/GENE-DB human TR gene sequences so that V and J genes could be assigned. Using the TCRdist pipeline, a later analysis assigned CDR3 sequences along with most-parsimonious VDJ recombination scenarios. A later analysis defined each TCR beta chain by its CDR3 amino acid sequence plus V-gene family, and excluded reads lacking a unique V-gene family. To address suspected cross-contamination and a sequencing artifact, a later analysis removed some 620 highly shared, low-generation-probability nucleotide sequences. In a later analysis, a clonal expansion index for each public chain was calculated from normalized within-repertoire ranks of inferred template counts. In a later analysis, generation probabilities were computed using a VDJ recombination model fitted to out-of-frame rearrangements, and the results were checked against IGoR. A later analysis scored TCR-TCR, TCR-HLA and TCR-CMV co-occurrence with hypergeometric tests, applying a repertoire-size bias correction to TCR pairs. To estimate false discovery rates, a later analysis permuted the HLA or CMV assignments 20 times. In a later analysis, co-occurring TCRs were grouped using DBSCAN, and TCRdist sequence similarity was added for clustering within HLA-allele-positive subsets. Co-occurrence clustering excluded repertoires with fewer than 30,000 or more than 120,000 public chains, plus five with anomalous nucleotide sharing. TCRdb obtained this table from immuneACCESS and retained in-frame rearrangements with V and J assigned. These tables miss some clones; where compared with another copy, unresolved V genes account for less than half of the shortfall, and the remainder is unexplained. From that table come the V and J calls and clone size; the DNA was used to work out D and trimming. The table for this sample records around 130,000 clones. The leading ten clones occupy under 2% of the sample.

Remarks on this clone: This clone's antigen is unknown.

V is shortened by 6 bases, J by 0 bases, and the region joining them spans 15 bases. Spanning cysteine to phenylalanine, the CDR3 consists of 16 amino acids. Only CDR3 DNA remains: 48 bases, in frame from the first base. The germline V gene sets CDR1 to MDHEN and CDR2 to SYDVKM. The chain links TRBV28 with TRBJ1-5; a tentative D match to TRBD1 spans 5 bases. The TCR sequence derives from a woman aged 40 to 49 in good health and CMV-seronegative. Material: PBMCs. The DNA sequence is as follows: TGTGCCAGCAGCGCGGGGGTGTATGATAGCAATCAGCCCCAGCATTTT. Its product reads: CASSAGVYDSNQPQHF.